This passage covers 11 T cell receptor beta chains from one sample sequenced in a study of early T cells in non-severe SARS-CoV-2 infection. MiXCR, run by TCRdb on the 5' RACE reads, gives a single entry per CDR3 protein. Found here are about 79,000 distinct CDR3 sequences, about 10% of them singletons; the top ten hold approximately 4.5%. The sequenced sample consisted of whole blood. These receptors came from an adult who was a healthcare worker with PCR-confirmed SARS-CoV-2 infection or an uninfected control (not recorded which).

J is TRBJ1-1 and V is TRBV2; TRBD1 matches at 8 bases. The germline CDR1 and CDR2 sequences are SNHLY and FYNNEI. V lost 4 bases to trimming and J lost 3 bases; unmatched junction nucleotides: 4. The CDR3 length is 14 residues. The CDR3 spells CASSAVTGDTEAFF. In nucleotides, the CDR3 is TGTGCCAGCAGTGCGGTGACAGGGGACACTGAAGCTTTCTTT.

This clonotype was seen more than once but under ten times. The chain employs TRBV3-1 and TRBJ2-3; D gene uncertain. The germline V gene encodes CDR1 LGHDT and CDR2 YNNKEL (reference sequence). CDR3 length equals 15 residues. V lost 11 bases and J 1 base, leaving 19 bases between the germline ends. CDR3 sequence: CAEFRPRKRTDTQYF. CDR3 sequence (DNA): TGTGCCGAGTTTCGGCCGAGAAAACGCACAGATACGCAGTATTTT.

The rearrangement uses TRBV10-3 and TRBJ2-3, with D perhaps assigned TRBD1 or TRBD2 (5 bases each). Germline loops: CDR1 ENHRY, CDR2 SYGVKD. The length of the CDR3 is 14 residues. V gave up 9 bases and J gave up 8 bases, with 21 bases separating them. The CDR3 sequence: CAIGGIGIAGTQYF. The CDR3 DNA reads as TGTGCCATTGGGGGAATTGGGATAGCTGGTACGCAGTATTTT.

In this sample, this clonotype turned up many times. The chain is built from TRBV12-3 or TRBV12-4 and TRBJ1-5; TRBD1 agrees at 7 bases. The CDR3 runs to 13 residues. After removal of 3 bases from V and 5 bases from J, the junction contained 1 base not matched to a gene. CDR3 nucleotide sequence: TGTGCCAGCAGTTTCACAGGGGATCAGCCCCAGCATTTT. It is translated as CASSFTGDQPQHF.

The chain recombines TRBV6-2 or TRBV6-3 with TRBJ1-1; 7 nucleotides agree with TRBD1. The J segment lost 2 bases and the V segment lost 5 bases, leaving 5 bases of the junction unmatched. Germline-derived CDR1 and CDR2 are MNHEY and SVGEGT. The CDR3 has 14 residues. Here the CDR3 reads CASSQTGFNTEAFF. CDR3 nucleotides: TGTGCCAGCAGTCAGACAGGGTTCAACACTGAAGCTTTCTTT.

This clonotype came up a few times. This chain links TRBV12-3 or TRBV12-4 with TRBJ2-6; maybe TRBD2 (5 bases). Trimming cost V 1 base and J 0 bases, with 13 bases left between them. The CDR3 is made up of 18 amino acids. CDR3 bases: TGTGCCAGCAGTTTAGGAGGAGGCCACTACTCTGGGGCCAACGTCCTGACTTTC. It codes for CASSLGGGHYSGANVLTF.

The table lists this clonotype with a few counts. This rearrangement joins TRBV20-1 to TRBJ1-1, with D hard to call. V was clipped by 6 bases and J by 4 bases, with 21 bases between them. The CDR3 sequence is 15 residues long. Germline CDR1 and CDR2: DFQATT and SNEGSKA (reference sequence). The CDR3 here is CSANPPRGGSTEAFF. The DNA for the CDR3 is TGCAGTGCCAACCCGCCCCGGGGAGGTAGCACTGAAGCTTTCTTT.

Only a few counts were recorded for this clonotype. The gene calls are TRBV29-1 and TRBJ2-5; D call uncertain. Trimming removed 6 bases at V and 5 bases at J, with 13 bases between. Germline CDR1 reads SQVTM; CDR2 reads ANQGSEA. The CDR3 spans 12 residues. CDR3 DNA: TGCAGCGTGCACATGGAATGGGAGACCCAGTACTTC. It is translated as CSVHMEWETQYF.

This clonotype showed up just a few times. The genes are TRBV20-1 and TRBJ1-4, with TRBD1 matching 7 bases. The V gene's germline CDR1 is DFQATT and CDR2 SNEGSKA (reference sequence). V trimming: 6 bases; J trimming: 4 bases; junction bases outside the gene matches: 5. The CDR3 totals 13 residues. The CDR3 bases are TGCAGTGCCAGACAGGGACTTAATGAAAAACTGTTTTTT. Its translation: CSARQGLNEKLFF.

This clonotype was observed a handful of times. The chain recombines TRBV6-5 with TRBJ1-5, with D perhaps TRBD1 (6 bases). The germline V gene has CDR1 MNHEY and CDR2 SVGAGI. V lost 1 base to trimming and J lost 9 bases, with 10 bases between them. The CDR3 consists of 13 residues. This CDR3 is CASSYFEGGPQHF. The CDR3 DNA reads as TGTGCCAGCAGTTACTTTGAGGGGGGGCCCCAGCATTTT.

This clonotype was counted between two and nine times. V gene TRBV10-3 combines with J gene TRBJ2-7, with 7 bases identical to TRBD2. CDR3 length equals 14 residues. Germline trimming cut 6 bases from V and 7 bases from J; bases unmatched to any gene: 12. Germline values: CDR1 ENHRY, CDR2 SYGVKD. The CDR3 DNA follows: TGTGCCATCAGAGGGACTATCCGGACTGGAGAGCAGTACTTC. Amino acids: CAIRGTIRTGEQYF.